This T cell receptor beta chain was profiled in a study of molecular identifiers for immune sequencing clone quantification. Previously described methods and listed TCR primers produced bulk TCR libraries. Each CDR3 protein gets one entry after TCRdb re-called the PCR reads with MiXCR. The sample lists 550,000 to 750,000 distinct CDR3 sequences, 15% to 20% occurring once. Between about 18,000 and 1,100,000 sorted cells, with 10%, 30% or 50% RNA, yielded naive CD8 libraries. Naive CD8 T cells were FACS-sorted by CD8+CD4-CCR7+CD45RA+ markers. Comments on this clonotype: Its antigen is as yet unknown. Its ends do not fully match the called genes, so a read error is possible.

Study results and caveats: Clones with over 20 RNA copies captured over 98% of effector molecules but under 1% of naive ones.

CDR3 length equals 14 residues. The clonotype originates from a human donor in good health. Some libraries in this study had Jurkat cell RNA spiked in. Sample: naive CD8+ T cells from blood, with Jurkat cell RNA spiked in. Subset specified: FACS-sorted CD8+CD4-CCR7+CD45RA+ naive T cells. This chain uses TRBV12-3 or TRBV12-4 with TRBJ2-5, with D possibly being TRBD2 (5 bases). CDR3 sequence reads: CASSLGGAQGTQYF. CDR3 DNA: TGTGCCAGCAGTTTAGGGGGAGCCCAAGGGACCCAGTACTTC.